A selection of T cell receptor beta chains follows, all from one sample in a study of technical replicates of blood from a few donors. Method: immunoSEQ multiplex PCR; TCRdb's copy keeps in-frame clones and lacks some. The sample comprises around 50,000 clones, approximately 95% of which are singletons, and about 0.41% rests with the top ten. Sequenced sample: T cells isolated from PBMCs. The receptors stem from a human donor in good health. Each CDR3 is given with its conserved first and last residue. The order of the fields is clone size, J gene, V gene, D gene, CDR3 protein, CDR3 DNA. D genes are given only for firm matches. Expanded clones get a size class; other rows say once, few or many, or leave the size out.

>.|TRBJ2-1|TRBV5-6|TRBD2
CASSWGREVYNEQFF
TGTGCCAGCAGCTGGGGGAGGGAGGTATACAATGAGCAGTTCTTC
>.|TRBJ2-5|TRBV27|.
CASSLNPYRETQYF
TGTGCCAGCAGTTTAAACCCTTATAGAGAGACCCAGTACTTC
>.|TRBJ1-2|TRBV7-9|TRBD1
CASSFSDRGPGYTF
TGTGCCAGCAGCTTTTCGGACAGGGGGCCTGGCTACACCTTC
>.|TRBJ1-1|TRBV5-1|.
CASSTDSDLNTEAFF
TGCGCCAGCAGCACGGACTCTGACTTGAACACTGAAGCTTTCTTT
>.|TRBJ2-7|TRBV5-1|TRBD1
CASSQGQGGYEQYF
TGCGCCAGCAGCCAAGGACAGGGTGGCTACGAGCAGTACTTC
>.|TRBJ2-3|TRBV19|.
CASSMGNRADTQYF
TGTGCCAGTAGTATGGGAAACAGGGCCGATACGCAGTATTTT
>.|TRBJ1-4|TRBV5-1|TRBD1
CASSYRDSHEKLFF
TGCGCCAGCAGCTACCGGGACAGCCATGAAAAACTGTTTTTT
>.|TRBJ1-4|TRBV7-2|.
CASSLGSREKLFF
TGTGCCAGCAGCTTAGGGTCCCGGGAAAAACTGTTTTTT
>.|TRBJ2-3|TRBV28|.
CASSDDSFSTDTQYF
TGTGCCAGCAGCGATGACTCGTTTAGCACAGATACGCAGTATTTT
>once|TRBJ1-1|TRBV27|.
CASSLLGANTEAFF
TGTGCCAGCAGTTTATTGGGGGCGAACACTGAAGCTTTCTTT
>.|TRBJ1-2|TRBV6-1|TRBD1
CASSPRQGRYGYTF
TGTGCCAGCAGCCCTAGACAGGGAAGGTATGGCTACACCTTC
>.|TRBJ2-7|TRBV29-1|TRBD2
CSVEGGTSGSKAGEQYF
TGCAGCGTTGAAGGTGGGACTAGCGGGAGTAAGGCAGGGGAGCAGTACTTC
>once|TRBJ1-2|TRBV5-1|TRBD1
CASSLSPPGQDDRYTF
TGCGCCAGCAGCTTGAGCCCACCGGGACAGGACGATCGCTACACCTTC
>.|TRBJ2-6|TRBV19|.
CASSFGSGANVLTF
TGTGCCAGTAGTTTCGGCTCTGGGGCCAACGTCCTGACTTTC
>.|TRBJ1-4|TRBV6-6|.
CASSTRTQDEKLFF
TGTGCCAGCAGTACCAGAACGCAAGATGAAAAACTGTTTTTT
>.|TRBJ2-1|TRBV25-1|.
CASSDWLAPSSYNEQFF
TGTGCCAGCAGTGACTGGCTAGCGCCGAGCTCCTACAATGAGCAGTTCTTC
>once|TRBJ1-2|TRBV10-3|.
CAISESSTGANYGYTF
TGTGCCATCAGTGAGTCGTCGACAGGAGCCAACTATGGCTACACCTTC
>.|TRBJ1-2|TRBV6-5|.
CASNNSPGAGYTF
TGTGCCAGCAATAATAGCCCAGGGGCAGGCTACACCTTC
>.|TRBJ1-1|TRBV9|.
CASSVADRREAFF
TGTGCCAGCAGCGTAGCCGACAGGCGTGAAGCTTTCTTT
>once|TRBJ1-1|TRBV27|.
CASSLNQGLRGEAFF
TGTGCCAGCAGTTTGAACCAGGGTCTTAGGGGTGAAGCTTTCTTT
>once|TRBJ2-5|TRBV5-1|TRBD2
CASSFLAGDQETQYF
TGCGCCAGCAGCTTTCTAGCGGGAGATCAAGAGACCCAGTACTTC
>.|TRBJ2-1|TRBV5-6|.
CASSLVGTRDIDEQFF
TGTGCCAGCAGCTTGGTGGGGACTCGAGACATCGATGAGCAGTTCTTC
>.|TRBJ2-7|TRBV11-2|TRBD2
CASSSITGTSGSYEQYF
TGTGCCAGCAGCTCGATCACAGGGACTAGCGGGAGCTACGAGCAGTACTTC
>few|TRBJ2-7|TRBV5-6|TRBD1
CASSSRRGLLYEQYF
TGTGCCAGCAGTTCACGTAGGGGGCTCTTATACGAGCAGTACTTC
>.|TRBJ2-7|TRBV4-2|.
CASSQGHSGYEQYF
TGTGCCAGCAGCCAAGGACATTCTGGCTACGAGCAGTACTTC
>once|TRBJ2-7|TRBV29-1|TRBD2
CSVEDRGGTKPYEQYF
TGCAGCGTTGAAGATCGGGGCGGGACTAAACCTTACGAGCAGTACTTC
>.|TRBJ2-7|TRBV28|.
CASSLAVLYEQYF
TGTGCCAGCAGTTTAGCGGTTTTATACGAGCAGTACTTC
>.|TRBJ1-5|TRBV11-2|.
CASSLFGEQPQHF
TGTGCCAGCAGCTTGTTCGGGGAGCAGCCCCAGCATTTT
>.|TRBJ2-5|TRBV6-6|TRBD2
CASSYRLAGGRETQYF
TGTGCCAGCAGTTACCGTCTAGCGGGAGGGCGGGAGACCCAGTACTTC
>.|TRBJ2-1|TRBV14|.
CASSQLSWGREDNNEQFF
TGTGCCAGCAGCCAACTCTCGTGGGGTCGAGAGGACAACAATGAGCAGTTCTTC
>.|TRBJ1-1|TRBV19|.
CASTLGSTEAFF
TGTGCCAGTACCTTGGGGAGCACTGAAGCTTTCTTT
>.|TRBJ2-5|TRBV7-9|TRBD2
CASSFPLAVEETQYF
TGTGCCAGCAGCTTCCCCCTAGCGGTGGAAGAGACCCAGTACTTC
>.|TRBJ2-1|TRBV7-3|TRBD2
CASSVLGLAGNEQFF
TGTGCCAGCTCCGTCTTGGGACTAGCGGGAAATGAGCAGTTCTTC
>.|TRBJ1-4|TRBV7-3|.
CASSASGANEKLFF
TGTGCCAGCAGCGCCTCCGGTGCAAATGAAAAACTGTTTTTT
>.|TRBJ2-7|TRBV10-3|.
CAISEEPSDEQYF
TGTGCCATCAGTGAAGAGCCAAGCGACGAGCAGTACTTC
>.|TRBJ2-3|TRBV5-5|TRBD1
CASSATGSSTDTQYF
TGTGCCAGCAGCGCGACAGGGTCTAGCACAGATACGCAGTATTTT
>.|TRBJ2-3|TRBV2|TRBD2
CASSALAGGADTQYF
TGTGCCAGCAGTGCCCTAGCGGGAGGCGCAGATACGCAGTATTTT
>.|TRBJ1-1|TRBV2|.
CASSEALGPEAFF
TGTGCCAGCAGTGAAGCGCTTGGCCCTGAAGCTTTCTTT
>.|TRBJ2-7|TRBV7-2|TRBD2
CASSPTGTSGRNYEQYF
TGTGCCAGCAGCCCGACCGGGACTAGCGGGAGGAACTACGAGCAGTACTTC
>.|TRBJ2-1|TRBV6-1|.
CASVAESSYNEQFF
TGTGCCAGCGTGGCGGAAAGCTCCTACAATGAGCAGTTCTTC